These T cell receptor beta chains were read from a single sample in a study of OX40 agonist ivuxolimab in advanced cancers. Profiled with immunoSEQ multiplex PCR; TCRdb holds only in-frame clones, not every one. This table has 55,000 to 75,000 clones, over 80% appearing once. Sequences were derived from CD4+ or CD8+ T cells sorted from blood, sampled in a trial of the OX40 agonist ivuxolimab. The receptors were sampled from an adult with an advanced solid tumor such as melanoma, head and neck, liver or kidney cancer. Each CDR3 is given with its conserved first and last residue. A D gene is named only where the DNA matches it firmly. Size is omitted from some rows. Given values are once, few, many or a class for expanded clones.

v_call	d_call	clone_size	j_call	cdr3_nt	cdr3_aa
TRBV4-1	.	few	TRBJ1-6	TGCGCCAGCAGCCAAGAGGCGGGACCCCTCCACTTT	CASSQEAGPLHF
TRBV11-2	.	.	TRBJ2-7	TGTGCCAGCAGCCGGGACCCCTCCTACGAGCAGTACTTC	CASSRDPSYEQYF
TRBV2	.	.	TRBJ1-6	TGTGCCAGCAGTGAACTATCAGGCTTCCAGGCCCTCCACTTT	CASSELSGFQALHF
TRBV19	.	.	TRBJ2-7	TGTGCCAGTAGTATAGGGGGCGGCTACGAGCAGTACTTC	CASSIGGGYEQYF
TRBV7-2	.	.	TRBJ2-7	TGTGCCAGCAGCTTAGCGTTGCAGGGGAACGACGAGCAGTACTTC	CASSLALQGNDEQYF
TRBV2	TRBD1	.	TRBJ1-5	TGTGCCAGCAAGGACAGGGGAGGACAGCCCCAGCATTTT	CASKDRGGQPQHF
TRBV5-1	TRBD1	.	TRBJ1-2	TGCGCCAGCAGTCCACAGGGGGCGCTTAGTGGCTACACCTTC	CASSPQGALSGYTF
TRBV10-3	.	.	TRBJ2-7	TGTGCCATCAGTGAGCCAGGGACAACCGGCCACGAGCAGTACTTC	CAISEPGTTGHEQYF
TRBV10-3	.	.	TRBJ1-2	TGTGCCATCAGTGACGAGGGGAATGGCTACACCTTC	CAISDEGNGYTF
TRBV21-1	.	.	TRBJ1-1	TGTGCCAGCAGCAAAGAATTGGGGAACGGGACGAACACTGAAGCTTTCTTT	CASSKELGNGTNTEAFF
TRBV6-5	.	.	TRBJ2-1	TGTGCCAGCAGTTACATCGATGAGCAGTTCTTC	CASSYIDEQFF
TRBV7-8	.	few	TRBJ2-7	TGTGCCAGCAGCTTAGAGGAGAGCGGTACCACCTACGAGCAGTACTTC	CASSLEESGTTYEQYF
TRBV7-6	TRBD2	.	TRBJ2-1	TGTGCCAGCAGCATTAGCGGGGGGGACTACAATGAGCAGTTCTTC	CASSISGGDYNEQFF
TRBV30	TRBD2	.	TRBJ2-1	TGTGCCTGGAGTGGCCGGACTAGCGGGAGGGTATCGGGTGAGCAGTTCTTC	CAWSGRTSGRVSGEQFF
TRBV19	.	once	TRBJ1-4	TGTGCCAGTAGTCTTACAGGGTATTCTAATGAAAAACTGTTTTTT	CASSLTGYSNEKLFF
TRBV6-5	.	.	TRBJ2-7	TGTGCCAGCAGTTCGCTAGCAGGGCCCTACGAGCAGTACTTC	CASSSLAGPYEQYF
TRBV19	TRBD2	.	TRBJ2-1	TGTGCCAGTAGTATGGTAGCGGGGGTATCACACAATGAGCAGTTCTTC	CASSMVAGVSHNEQFF
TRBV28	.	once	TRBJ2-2	TGTGCCAGCAGTTTATTGCGAGGGGCCGACACCGGGGAGCTGTTTTTT	CASSLLRGADTGELFF
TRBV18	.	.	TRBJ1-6	TGTGCCAGCTCACCGGACAGAAATTCACCCCTCCACTTT	CASSPDRNSPLHF
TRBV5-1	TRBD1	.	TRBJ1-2	TGCGCCAGCAGCTTGGCCGGGACAGATCACACCTTC	CASSLAGTDHTF
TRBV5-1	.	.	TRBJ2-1	TGCGCCAGCAGCAGGGGGGAGACAGGCAATGAGCAGTTCTTC	CASSRGETGNEQFF
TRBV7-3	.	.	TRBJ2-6	TGTGCCAGCAGCCCCCAAGGTTCAGGGGCCAACGTCCTGACTTTC	CASSPQGSGANVLTF
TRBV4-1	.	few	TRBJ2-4	TGCGCCAGCAGCCAAGAGGGCGGTGGAACCAAAAACATTCAGTACTTC	CASSQEGGGTKNIQYF
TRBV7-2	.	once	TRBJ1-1	TGTGCCAGCAGCTTAGGCCGGAACACTGAAGCTTTCTTT	CASSLGRNTEAFF
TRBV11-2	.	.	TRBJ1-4	TGTGCCAGCAGCTTAGTCGGGGGGGCCGGTGAAAAACTGTTTTTT	CASSLVGGAGEKLFF
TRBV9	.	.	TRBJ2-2	TGTGCCAGCAGCGTAGCTGTCCAGTTCCTAGCGAACACCGGGGAGCTGTTTTTT	CASSVAVQFLANTGELFF
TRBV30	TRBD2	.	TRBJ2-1	TGTGCCTGGAGTGTACTCGGCGGGAGTAGCCACAATGAGCAGTTCTTC	CAWSVLGGSSHNEQFF
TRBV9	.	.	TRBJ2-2	TGTGCCAGCAGCGCCAGCGGGGGGGAGCTGTTTTTT	CASSASGGELFF
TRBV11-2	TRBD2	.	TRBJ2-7	TGTGCCAGCAGCCTTAGTTCGGGCGGGAGGTTGGACGAGCAGTACTTC	CASSLSSGGRLDEQYF
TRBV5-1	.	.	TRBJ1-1	TGCGCCAGCAGCTTGGAACGGGGGGCCGGCACTGAAGCTTTCTTT	CASSLERGAGTEAFF
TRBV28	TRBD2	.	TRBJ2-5	TGTGCCAGCAGTGGGAGCGGGACCCAAGAGACCCAGTACTTC	CASSGSGTQETQYF
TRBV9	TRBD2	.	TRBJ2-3	TGTGCCAGCAGCACCCGAGGAGGACTAGCAAGTGATACGCAGTATTTT	CASSTRGGLASDTQYF
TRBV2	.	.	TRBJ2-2	TGTGCCAGCAGTGCCAGCACCGGGGAGCTGTTTTTT	CASSASTGELFF
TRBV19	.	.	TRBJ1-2	TGTGCCAGTAGTATTCAGGGGATGGGGGTCTATGGCTACACCTTC	CASSIQGMGVYGYTF
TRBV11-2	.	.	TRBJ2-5	TGTGCCAGCAGCTTCCTGAGGGAGACCCAGTACTTC	CASSFLRETQYF
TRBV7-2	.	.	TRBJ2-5	TGTGCCAGCAGCTCCGGGAACCTGTACCAAGAGACCCAGTACTTC	CASSSGNLYQETQYF
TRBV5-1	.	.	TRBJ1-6	TGCGCCAGCAGCTTTACAGACGGGGATAATTCACCCCTCCACTTT	CASSFTDGDNSPLHF
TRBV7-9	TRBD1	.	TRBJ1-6	TGTGCCAGCAGCGAAGGGGGCGATTCACCCCTCCACTTT	CASSEGGDSPLHF
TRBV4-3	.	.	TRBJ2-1	TGCGCCAGCAGCCAAGACCCCAGCGGGCAAGGCTACAATGAGCAGTTCTTC	CASSQDPSGQGYNEQFF
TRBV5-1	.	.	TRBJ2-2	TGCGCCAGCAGATGGGGGGCCCCCGCCGGGGAGCTGTTTTTT	CASRWGAPAGELFF
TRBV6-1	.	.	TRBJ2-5	TGTGCCAGCAGTGAAGGCTACCAAGAGACCCAGTACTTC	CASSEGYQETQYF
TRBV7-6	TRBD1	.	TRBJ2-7	TGTGCCAGCAGCGCCTCGGGGCAGGGGGCCTCCTACGAGCAGTACTTC	CASSASGQGASYEQYF
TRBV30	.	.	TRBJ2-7	TGTGCCTGGAGGCTTGGGACCCTTTCCTACGAGCAGTACTTC	CAWRLGTLSYEQYF
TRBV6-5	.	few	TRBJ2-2	TGTGCCAGCAGTTACAGCAGGGGAGGTGCCGGGGAGCTGTTTTTT	CASSYSRGGAGELFF
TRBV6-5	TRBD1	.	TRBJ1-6	TGTGCGACAGGGGAGGAGTCACCCCTCCACTTT	CATGEESPLHF
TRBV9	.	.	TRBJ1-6	TGTGCCAGCAGCCCTAATGTCGGGGCAGGGGATAATTCACCCCTCCACTTT	CASSPNVGAGDNSPLHF
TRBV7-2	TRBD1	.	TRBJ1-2	TGTGCCAGCAGCTTAAAGCAGGGGGCTGACTATGGCTACACCTTC	CASSLKQGADYGYTF
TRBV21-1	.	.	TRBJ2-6	TGTGCCAGCAGTGCGACAGGGACTGGGGCCAACGTCCTGACTTTC	CASSATGTGANVLTF
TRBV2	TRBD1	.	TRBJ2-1	TGTGCCAGCAGGGGACAGGCCTACAATGAGCAGTTCTTC	CASRGQAYNEQFF
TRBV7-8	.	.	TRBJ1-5	TGTGCCAGCAGCTTCGGAGTTAATAGCAATCAGCCCCAGCATTTT	CASSFGVNSNQPQHF
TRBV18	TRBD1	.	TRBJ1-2	TGTGCCAGCTCAGAGGACAGGAACTATGGCTACACCTTC	CASSEDRNYGYTF
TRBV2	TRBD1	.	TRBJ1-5	TGTGCCAGCAGTGAGGGGGGGGTGGACAGGTATCAGCCCCAGCATTTT	CASSEGGVDRYQPQHF
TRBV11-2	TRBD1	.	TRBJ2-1	TGTGCCAGCAGCTTGAGCGAGACAGGGGAGCAGTTCTTC	CASSLSETGEQFF
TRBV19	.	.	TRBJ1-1	TGTGCCAGTAGTATATTGATTACACAGAACACTGAAGCTTTCTTT	CASSILITQNTEAFF
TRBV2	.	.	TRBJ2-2	TGTGCCAGCACTCCCGGATACACCGGGGAGCTGTTTTTT	CASTPGYTGELFF
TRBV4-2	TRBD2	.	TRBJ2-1	TGTGCCAGCAGCCAGGGACCAACTAGCGGTGGGCAGTTCTTC	CASSQGPTSGGQFF
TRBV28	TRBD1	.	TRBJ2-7	TGTGCCAGCAGCAACCTTCCGGGACAGGTTGACTACGAGCAGTACTTC	CASSNLPGQVDYEQYF
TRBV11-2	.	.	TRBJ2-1	TGTGCCAGCAGCTCCTACAGGGCTGGGGCCTACAATGAGCAGTTCTTC	CASSSYRAGAYNEQFF